This TCR beta chain was documented in a study of neurological immune-mediated disorders. This clonotype has at least ten counts. Its antigen is currently unknown. Where libraries were unsorted, they were derived from 2 million PBMCs stored at -80 degrees C. Whole-study findings and limits: Because no CDR3 amino acid sequences were shared across subjects by expanded clones, private repertoires were suggested in all groups.

The ends lost 4 bases at V and 4 bases at J; junction bases unmatched: 6. CDR1 and CDR2 (germline): SGHKS, YYEKEE (reference sequence). This CDR3 comprises 15 residues. Synthesis of cDNA was accomplished via 5'RACE employing 10-nucleotide random UMIs. MiXCR, run by TCRdb on the 5' RACE reads, gives a single entry per CDR3 protein. The repertoire holds approximately 38,000 distinct CDR3 sequences, with 2% to 2.5% as singletons. The V and J genes are TRBV5-5 and TRBJ2-3, with 10 nucleotides matching TRBD2. Input material: PBMCs. The source is a middle-aged man with multiple sclerosis. The CDR3 nucleotides read TGTGCCAGCAGCCCGGGACTAGCGTGGGCAGATACGCAGTATTTT. This encodes CASSPGLAWADTQYF.